This note documents a single TCR beta chain sequence. Its antigen is still unknown. It has no much larger one-base neighbor in the sample; base qualities were not kept. Per the germline V gene (reference sequence), LNHNV is the CDR1 and YYDKDF is the CDR2. The CDR3 numbers 13 residues from cysteine through phenylalanine. CDR3 DNA only is kept here, 39 bases in frame from base 1. The V and J ends are trimmed by 6 bases and 1 base, leaving 9 bases between them. The library was produced with 5' RACE. The sequencing machine was an Illumina HiSeq 2500. A second PCR of roughly 7 to 11 cycles was performed with a sample-barcoded 5' primer and a J-beta primer mix. Each TCR beta cDNA molecule received a unique molecular identifier from a template-switch 5' adaptor carrying 12 random nucleotides. Each sample yielded at least 2.5 million CDR3-containing paired-end reads. First-strand cDNA was synthesized from all RNA with the Mint cDNA synthesis kit, primed by a TRBC-specific oligonucleotide. After uracil-DNA glycosylase treatment, a first 18-cycle PCR used universal primers M1SS and BC2_uni_R on all cDNA. Turning to the authors' computational methods: For normalization, 1 million high-quality reads were randomly selected from each sample, with every read carrying a distinct molecular identifier. Reads with shared molecular identifiers were discarded instead of being binned into consensus sequences. CDR3 identification, clonotype clustering and error correction used MiTCR with a Q25 quality threshold and the strictest error-elimination algorithm. Lower-bound total TCR beta diversity was estimated with a nonparametric unseen species model using Euler transformation. TCRdb reprocessing: public reads trimmed at Q25 with fastp, clones called with MiXCR, in-frame beta chains kept. Each record represents a unique CDR3 protein, reported with the most common genes and DNA among its rows. It is TCRdb's table, rather than the study itself, that gives the V and J calls and clone size. In all, the sample holds hundreds of thousands of distinct CDR3 sequences, and approximately 21% of those were seen once. The ten biggest clones cover approximately 3.7% of the sample.

This sample was included in a study of blood T cells in healthy people across ages (dated by TCRdb to the mid-2010s). About the investigation overall: In model experiments, template switching captured roughly one uniquely barcoded TCR beta cDNA molecule for every two T cells. Age-related changes in TCR beta repertoire diversity were measured in the study by deep sequencing normalized with unique cDNA molecular identifiers. The donors were split into four age groups: young (average about 16 years), middle-aged (over 35), aged (over 55) and long-lived (82). To avoid experimental bias, donors of different ages were distributed randomly across sequencing lanes. Using the same blood draw, the study looked at two additional independent replicas of 1 million unique cDNA reads for two donors, one aged 18 to 30 and the other aged 80 or older.

The roughly 39 donors, aged about 6 to 95 years, were systemically healthy Caucasian individuals from Russia. Around 9.9 milliliters of peripheral blood were collected from each donor into EDTA-treated Vacutainer tubes. PBMCs were isolated by Ficoll-Paque density-gradient centrifugation, with at least 6 million obtained per sample. Trizol reagent was used to extract total RNA from PBMCs, with at least 5.5 micrograms per sample. Naive CD45RAhigh/CD27high T cell percentages were measured by flow cytometry on a PBMC aliquot from every donor. The research as a whole found: Observed TCR beta diversity correlated strongly with the percentage of naive T cells measured by flow cytometry. Observed TCR beta diversity per million T cells fell roughly linearly with age, and a significant reduction was already apparent by age approximately 41. Because profiling used bulk unsorted PBMCs, naive and antigen-experienced compartments could not be compared conclusively. Compared with the aged group, the long-lived group had more naive CD4+ T cells, fewer expanded clones and increased TCR diversity, suggesting age selection. Estimates of total diversity from one million sequenced T cells were regarded as lower bounds and underestimates. Because the CMV infection status of the donors was unknown, age-related changes in expanded clonotypes may potentially have been confounded.

The sequencing sample was made of blood. This TCR derives from a man between 70 and 80 years old in good health. The rearrangement joined TRBV15 to TRBJ1-1, with the D gene too uncertain to name. This receptor carries the CDR3 CATRSRSNTEAFF. The nucleotide sequence is TGTGCCACCAGATCACGGTCGAACACTGAAGCTTTCTTT.